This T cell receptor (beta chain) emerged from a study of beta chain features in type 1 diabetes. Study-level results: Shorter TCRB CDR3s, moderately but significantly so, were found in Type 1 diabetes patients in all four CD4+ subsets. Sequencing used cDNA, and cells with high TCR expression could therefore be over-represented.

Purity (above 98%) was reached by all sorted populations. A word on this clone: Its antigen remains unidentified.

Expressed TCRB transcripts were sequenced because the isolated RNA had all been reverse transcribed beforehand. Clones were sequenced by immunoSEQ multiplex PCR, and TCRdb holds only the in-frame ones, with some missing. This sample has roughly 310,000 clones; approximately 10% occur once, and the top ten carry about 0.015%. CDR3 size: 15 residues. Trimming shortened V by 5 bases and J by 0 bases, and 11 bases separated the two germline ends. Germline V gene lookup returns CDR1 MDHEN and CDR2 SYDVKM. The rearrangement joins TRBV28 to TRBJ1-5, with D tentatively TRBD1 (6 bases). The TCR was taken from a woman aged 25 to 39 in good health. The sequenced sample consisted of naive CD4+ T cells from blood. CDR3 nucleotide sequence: TGTGCCAGCAGTCGCACAGGGTATAGCAATCAGCCCCAGCATTTT. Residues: CASSRTGYSNQPQHF.